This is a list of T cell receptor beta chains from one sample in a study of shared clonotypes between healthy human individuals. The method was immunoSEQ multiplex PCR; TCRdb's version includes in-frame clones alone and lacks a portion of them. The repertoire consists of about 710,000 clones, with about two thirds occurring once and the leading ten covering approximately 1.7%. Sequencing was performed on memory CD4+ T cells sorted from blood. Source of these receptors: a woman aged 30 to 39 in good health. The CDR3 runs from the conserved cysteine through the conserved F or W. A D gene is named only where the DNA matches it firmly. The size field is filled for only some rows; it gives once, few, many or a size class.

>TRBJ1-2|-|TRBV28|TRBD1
CASSSYRGQGGYTF
TGTGCCAGCAGTTCCTACAGGGGGCAGGGTGGCTACACCTTC
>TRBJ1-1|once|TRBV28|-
CAGLSAGANLNTEAFF
TGTGCCGGCCTTTCGGCAGGGGCGAATCTGAACACTGAAGCTTTCTTT
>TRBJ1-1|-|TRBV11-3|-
CASSLLSWGRGYTEAFF
TGTGCCAGCAGCTTATTATCTTGGGGGCGCGGGTACACTGAAGCTTTCTTT
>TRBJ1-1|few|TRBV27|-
CASSQKGTKAFF
TGTGCCAGCAGTCAGAAGGGGACCAAAGCTTTCTTT
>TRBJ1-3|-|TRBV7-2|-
CASSPGPSGNTIYF
TGTGCCAGCAGCCCCGGGCCCTCTGGAAACACCATATATTTT
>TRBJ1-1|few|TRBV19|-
CASRRSPNTEAFF
TGTGCCAGTAGACGTTCCCCGAACACTGAAGCTTTCTTT
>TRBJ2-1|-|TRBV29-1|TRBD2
CSVFRAGGPDEQFF
TGCAGCGTTTTTAGAGCGGGAGGGCCCGATGAGCAGTTCTTC
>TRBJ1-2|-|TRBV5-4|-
CASSLASGGLTSTNYGYTF
TGTGCCAGCAGCTTGGCCTCGGGGGGGTTGACTTCCACTAACTATGGCTACACCTTC
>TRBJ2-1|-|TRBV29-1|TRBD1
CSVGDRGYNEQFF
TGCAGCGTTGGAGACAGGGGATACAATGAGCAGTTCTTC
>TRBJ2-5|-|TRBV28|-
CASSFSAGETQYF
TGTGCCAGCAGTTTCAGCGCCGGGGAGACCCAGTACTTC
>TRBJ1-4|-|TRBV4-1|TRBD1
CASSQGQGVEKLFF
TGCGCCAGCAGCCAAGGACAGGGGGTGGAAAAACTGTTTTTT
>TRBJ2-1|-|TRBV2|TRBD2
CASIGTSGGVYNEQFF
TGTGCCAGCATCGGGACTAGCGGGGGGGTCTACAATGAGCAGTTCTTC
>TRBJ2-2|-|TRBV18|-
CASSPQSGRGEPGELFF
TGTGCCAGCTCACCACAATCCGGCAGGGGAGAACCCGGGGAGCTGTTTTTT
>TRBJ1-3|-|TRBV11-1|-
CASSFTPSGNTIYF
TGTGCCAGCAGTTTCACACCCTCTGGAAACACCATATATTTT
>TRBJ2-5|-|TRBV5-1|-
CASRLFDEETQYF
TGCGCCAGCAGACTCTTCGACGAGGAGACCCAGTACTTC